The source of this T cell receptor beta chain is a study of blood T cell repertoires in COVID-19. This CDR3 has 13 amino acids. The ends were cut back, 0 bases at V and 4 bases at J, with 6 bases in the middle. Germline V gene data show CDR1 as LGHNA and CDR2 as YNFKEQ. Using immunoSEQ multiplex PCR, the repertoire was profiled, and TCRdb retains in-frame clones only, with some absent. The table has 95,000 to 100,000 clones, around 93% seen once. Sequencing input: peripheral blood. The chain employs TRBV4-2 and TRBJ1-2; D call uncertain. The receptor was derived from a man between 45 and 60 years old with acute or convalescent COVID-19. The CDR3 DNA sequence: TGTGCCAGCAGCCAAGACGGGATCTATGGCTACACCTTC. It encodes CASSQDGIYGYTF.